Shown below are 12 T cell receptor beta chains from a single sample sequenced in a study of CD4 T cells in relation to SARS-CoV-2 and coronaviruses. The antigens of these receptors remain unknown. The table came from immunoSEQ multiplex PCR; TCRdb's copy has only in-frame clones and leaves some out. The data show around 11,000 clones, under 80% seen once. Unexposed donor CD4+ T cells date from about 2011-2019, before the COVID-19 pandemic. After roughly ten days of culture, CD4+ T cells were isolated. The sequencing input was CD4+ T cells from PBMCs, cultured in vitro. These receptors all come from a human donor in good health.

This clone was seen just once. This sequence joins TRBV11-3 and TRBJ2-1; D is uncertain. V was pared by 5 bases and J by 0 bases, with 11 bases between. The CDR3 covers 15 residues. From germline, CDR1 is SGHNT and CDR2 YENEEA. CDR3 residues: CASSLLRSSYNEQFF. In nucleotides, the CDR3 is TGTGCCAGCAGCCTCCTTCGGAGCTCCTACAATGAGCAGTTCTTC.

This clone has only a few counts. The chain links TRBV10-3 to TRBJ1-1; no clear D. The CDR3 sequence is 12 residues long. Germline CDR1 reads ENHRY; CDR2 reads SYGVKD. V lost 5 bases and J lost 1, with 5 bases in between. In nucleotides, the CDR3 is TGTGCCATCAGTACAGAGAACACTGAAGCTTTCTTT. It encodes CAISTENTEAFF.

Written as DNA, the CDR3 is TGTGCAACCCGAAGTAGCCCCGAGGGGGCCAAAAACATTCAGTACTTC. Protein: CATRSSPEGAKNIQYF. The J gene is TRBJ2-4, the V gene TRBV10-3; D could derive from TRBD1 or TRBD2 (5 bases each). The CDR3 is 16 residues long. The germline V gene encodes CDR1 ENHRY and CDR2 SYGVKD.

This clone came up once. The rearrangement links TRBV30 to TRBJ2-3, with a possible D match to TRBD2 (5 bases). The CDR3 loop spans 13 amino acids. Germline V lookup: CDR1 GTSNPN, CDR2 SVGIG (reference sequence). The V end lost 7 bases, the J end lost 1 base, and 12 bases lay between the germline ends. DNA for the CDR3: TGTGCCTTCCAGAGGGCCCGCACAGATACGCAGTATTTT. Its translation is CAFQRARTDTQYF.

This clone was detected only a few times. The chain has TRBV7-9 and TRBJ2-7, with D perhaps matching TRBD1 or TRBD2 (5 bases each). The germline V gene has CDR1 SEHNR and CDR2 FQNEAQ (reference sequence). The CDR3 is made up of 12 amino acids. V lost 1 base and J 11 bases, leaving 12 bases between the germline ends. CDR3 amino acids: CASSLGDLREYF. As DNA, the CDR3 is TGTGCCAGCAGCTTAGGGGACCTGAGGGAGTACTTC.

The chain combines TRBV9 with TRBJ2-5; 8 nucleotides agree with TRBD2. CDR3 size: 16 residues. V gave up 1 base and J gave up 1 base; unmatched junction bases: 6. Germline lookup yields CDR1 SGDLS and CDR2 YYNGEE. The CDR3 region is CASSVSSGSLQETQYF. CDR3 coding DNA: TGTGCCAGCAGCGTATCAAGCGGGAGTCTCCAAGAGACCCAGTACTTC.

The chain links TRBV5-5 to TRBJ1-6; D remains ambiguous. V lost 2 bases and J 1 base, leaving 10 bases between the germline ends. The CDR3 covers 16 residues. Germline-derived CDR1 and CDR2 are SGHKS and YYEKEE (reference sequence). DNA for the CDR3: TGTGCCAGCAGCTTCGGGGAGGGATCCTATAATTCACCCCTCCACTTT. Translation gives CASSFGEGSYNSPLHF.

This clone was recorded once. This chain links TRBV6-6 with TRBJ1-4; perhaps TRBD1 as D (6 bases). The CDR3 has 13 residues. Germline V gene data show CDR1 as MNHNY and CDR2 as SVGAGI (reference sequence). Trimming cost V 2 bases and J 7 bases, with 8 bases left between them. CDR3 DNA: TGTGCCAGCAGTTACCTCAGGGGTGAAAAACTGTTTTTT. Its protein product is CASSYLRGEKLFF.

This clone has more than one count but fewer than ten. This chain links TRBV6-5 with TRBJ2-7; D uncertain. V was clipped by 0 bases and J by 7 bases, with 10 bases between them. CDR1 and CDR2 from the germline V gene are MNHEY and SVGAGI. This CDR3 has 13 amino acids. The CDR3 here is CASSYSLQGEQYF. CDR3 in DNA: TGTGCCAGCAGTTACTCCCTACAAGGGGAGCAGTACTTC.

This chain's CDR3 is CASSLVLNTEAFF. Written as DNA, the CDR3 is TGTGCCAGCAGCTTGGTATTGAACACTGAAGCTTTCTTT. The chain has TRBV5-6 and TRBJ1-1, with D unclear. Germline V CDR1 and CDR2: SGHDT, YYEEEE. CDR3 length: 13 amino acids. The V end was cut by 0 bases, the J end by 0 bases, with 3 bases between.

This chain joins TRBV6-5 and TRBJ2-7, with no clear D. CDR1 is MNHEY and CDR2 is SVGAGI in the germline V gene. V lost 4 bases and J 6 bases, leaving 10 bases between the germline ends. The CDR3 runs 12 residues. This CDR3 reads CASSSPSREQYF. CDR3 nucleotides: TGTGCCAGCAGTTCCCCTAGTCGCGAGCAGTACTTC.

The chain links TRBV6-6 to TRBJ1-1; no clear D gene. CDR1 and CDR2 from the germline V gene are MNHNY and SVGAGI (reference sequence). V gave up 0 bases and J gave up 4 bases, with 12 bases separating them. This CDR3 has 15 residues. The CDR3 nucleotides read TGTGCCAGCAGTTACTCGGTAGGGTTGATCACTGAAGCTTTCTTT. Translating it yields CASSYSVGLITEAFF.